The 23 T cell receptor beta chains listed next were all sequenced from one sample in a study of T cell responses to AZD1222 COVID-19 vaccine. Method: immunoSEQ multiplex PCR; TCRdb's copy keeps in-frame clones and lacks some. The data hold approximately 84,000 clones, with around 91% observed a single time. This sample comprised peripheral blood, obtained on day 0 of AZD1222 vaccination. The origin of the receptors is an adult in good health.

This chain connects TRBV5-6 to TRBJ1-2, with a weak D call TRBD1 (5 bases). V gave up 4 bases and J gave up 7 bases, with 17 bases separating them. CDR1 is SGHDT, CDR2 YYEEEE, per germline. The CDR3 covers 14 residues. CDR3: CASSPATVAFGYTF. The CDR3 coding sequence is TGTGCCAGCAGCCCGGCGACAGTCGCTTTTGGCTACACCTTC.

The CDR3 protein is CASSFRSSSYEQYF. The CDR3 DNA reads as TGTGCCAGCAGCTTTAGGTCAAGCTCCTACGAGCAGTACTTC. The chain employs TRBV11-2 and TRBJ2-7; no clear D. This CDR3 comprises 14 residues. V lost 3 bases and J 0 bases, leaving 9 bases between the germline ends. Germline assignment: CDR1 SGHAT and CDR2 FQNNGV.

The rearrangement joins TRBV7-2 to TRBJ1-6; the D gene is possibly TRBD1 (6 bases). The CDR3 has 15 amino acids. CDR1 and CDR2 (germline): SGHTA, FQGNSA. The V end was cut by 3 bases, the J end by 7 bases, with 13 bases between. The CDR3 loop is CASSFTGTQNSPLHF. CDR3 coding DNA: TGTGCCAGCAGCTTCACCGGGACACAGAATTCACCCCTCCACTTT.

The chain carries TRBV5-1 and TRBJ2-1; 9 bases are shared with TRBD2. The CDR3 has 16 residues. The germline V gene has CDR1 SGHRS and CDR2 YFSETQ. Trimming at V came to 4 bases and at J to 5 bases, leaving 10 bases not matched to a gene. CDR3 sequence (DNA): TGCGCCAGCAGCCCCTGGAGACTAGCGGTCCACAATGAGCAGTTCTTC. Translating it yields CASSPWRLAVHNEQFF.

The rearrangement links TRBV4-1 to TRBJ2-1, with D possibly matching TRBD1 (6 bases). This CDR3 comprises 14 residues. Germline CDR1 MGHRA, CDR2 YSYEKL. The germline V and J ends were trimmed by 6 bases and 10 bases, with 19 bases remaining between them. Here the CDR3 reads CASSRNLQGSEQFF. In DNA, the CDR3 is TGCGCCAGCAGTAGAAACCTACAGGGTAGCGAGCAGTTCTTC.

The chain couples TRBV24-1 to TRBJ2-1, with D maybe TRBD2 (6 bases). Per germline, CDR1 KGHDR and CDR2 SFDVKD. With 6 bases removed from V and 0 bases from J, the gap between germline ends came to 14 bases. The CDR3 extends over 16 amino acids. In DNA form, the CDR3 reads TGTGCCACCAGTTACGGGACTTCGAGCTCCTACAATGAGCAGTTCTTC. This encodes CATSYGTSSSYNEQFF.

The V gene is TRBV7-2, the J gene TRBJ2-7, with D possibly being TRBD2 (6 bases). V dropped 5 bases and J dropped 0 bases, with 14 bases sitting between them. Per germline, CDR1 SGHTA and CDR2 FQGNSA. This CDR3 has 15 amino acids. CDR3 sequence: CASSRLSGPSYEQYF. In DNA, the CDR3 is TGTGCCAGCAGCCGCCTCAGCGGGCCCTCCTACGAGCAGTACTTC.

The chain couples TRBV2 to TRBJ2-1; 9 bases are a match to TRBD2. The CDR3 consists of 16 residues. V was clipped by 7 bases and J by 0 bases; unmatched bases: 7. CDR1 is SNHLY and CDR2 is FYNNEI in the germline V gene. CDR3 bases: TGTGCCAGCATTAAAAGCGGGAGGCCCTCCTACAATGAGCAGTTCTTC. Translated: CASIKSGRPSYNEQFF.

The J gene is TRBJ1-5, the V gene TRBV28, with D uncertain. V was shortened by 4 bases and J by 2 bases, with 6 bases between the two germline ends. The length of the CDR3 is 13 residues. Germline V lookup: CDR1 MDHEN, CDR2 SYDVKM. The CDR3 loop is CASSYRGNQPQHF. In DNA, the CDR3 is TGTGCCAGCAGTTATAGGGGCAATCAGCCCCAGCATTTT.

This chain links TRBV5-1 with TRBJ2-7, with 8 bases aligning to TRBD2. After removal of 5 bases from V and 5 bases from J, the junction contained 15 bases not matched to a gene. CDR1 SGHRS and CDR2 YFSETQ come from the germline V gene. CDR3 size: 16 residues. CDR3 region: CASSFISGGPRDEQYF. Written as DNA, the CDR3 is TGCGCCAGCAGTTTTATAAGCGGGGGCCCTAGGGACGAGCAGTACTTC.

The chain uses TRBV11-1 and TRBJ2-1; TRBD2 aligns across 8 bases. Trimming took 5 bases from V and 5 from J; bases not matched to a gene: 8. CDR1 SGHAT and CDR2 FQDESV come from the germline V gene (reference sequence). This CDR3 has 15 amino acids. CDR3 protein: CASSKGGTRDNEQFF. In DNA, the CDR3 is TGTGCCAGCAGCAAAGGCGGGACTAGAGACAATGAGCAGTTCTTC.

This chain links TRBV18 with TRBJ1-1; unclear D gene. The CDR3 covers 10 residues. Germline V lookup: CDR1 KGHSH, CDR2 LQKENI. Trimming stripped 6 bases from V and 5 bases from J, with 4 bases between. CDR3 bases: TGTGCCAGCTCGAATACTGAAGCTTTCTTT. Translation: CASSNTEAFF. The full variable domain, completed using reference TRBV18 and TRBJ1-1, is NAGVMQNPRHLVRRRGQEARLRCSPMKGHSHVYWYRQLPEEGLKFMVYLQKENIIDESGMPKERFSAEFPKEGPSILRIQQVVRGDSAAYFCASSNTEAFFGQGTRLTVV.

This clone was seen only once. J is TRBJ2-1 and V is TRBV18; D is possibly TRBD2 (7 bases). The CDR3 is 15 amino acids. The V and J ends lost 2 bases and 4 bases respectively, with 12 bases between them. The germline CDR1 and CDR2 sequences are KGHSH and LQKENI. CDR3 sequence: CASSPGRGRYNEQFF. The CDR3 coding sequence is TGTGCCAGCTCACCAGGGAGGGGGAGGTACAATGAGCAGTTCTTC.

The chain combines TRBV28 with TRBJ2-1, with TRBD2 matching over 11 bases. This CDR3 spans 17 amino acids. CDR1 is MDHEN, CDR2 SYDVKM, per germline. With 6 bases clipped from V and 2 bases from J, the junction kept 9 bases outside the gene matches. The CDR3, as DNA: TGTGCCAGCAGGTCCTCCGGACTAGCGGGCACCTACAATGAGCAGTTCTTC. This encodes CASRSSGLAGTYNEQFF. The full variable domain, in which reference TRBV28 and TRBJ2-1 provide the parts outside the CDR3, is DVKVTQSSRYLVKRTGEKVFLECVQDMDHENMFWYRQDPGLGLRLIYFSYDVKMKEKGDIPEGYSVSREKKERFSLILESASTNQTSMYLCASRSSGLAGTYNEQFFGPGTRLTVL.

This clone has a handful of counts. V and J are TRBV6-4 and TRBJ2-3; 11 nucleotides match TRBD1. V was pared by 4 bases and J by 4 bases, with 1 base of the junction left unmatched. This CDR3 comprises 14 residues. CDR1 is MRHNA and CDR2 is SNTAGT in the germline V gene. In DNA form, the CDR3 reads TGTGCCAGCAGTGGGACAGGGGGCGCAGATACGCAGTATTTT. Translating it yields CASSGTGGADTQYF.

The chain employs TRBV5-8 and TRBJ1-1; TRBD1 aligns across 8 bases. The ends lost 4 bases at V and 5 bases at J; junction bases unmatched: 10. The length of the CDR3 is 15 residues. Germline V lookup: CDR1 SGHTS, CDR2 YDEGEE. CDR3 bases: TGTGCCAGCAGCCCCAATTGGGACAGGCGGACTGAAGCTTTCTTT. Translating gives CASSPNWDRRTEAFF.

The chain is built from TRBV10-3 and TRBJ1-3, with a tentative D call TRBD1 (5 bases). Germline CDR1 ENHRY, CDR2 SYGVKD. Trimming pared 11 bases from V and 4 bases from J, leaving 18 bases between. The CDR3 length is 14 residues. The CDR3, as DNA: TGTGCCTCGGGAGGGGCGCTTTCCGGAAACACCATATATTTT. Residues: CASGGALSGNTIYF.

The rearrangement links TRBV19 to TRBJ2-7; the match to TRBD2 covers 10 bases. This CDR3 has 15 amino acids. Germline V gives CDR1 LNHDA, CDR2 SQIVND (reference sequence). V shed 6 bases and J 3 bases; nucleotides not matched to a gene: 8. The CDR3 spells CASRVRAGGFYEQYF. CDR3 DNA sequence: TGTGCCAGTAGGGTCCGAGCGGGAGGGTTCTACGAGCAGTACTTC.

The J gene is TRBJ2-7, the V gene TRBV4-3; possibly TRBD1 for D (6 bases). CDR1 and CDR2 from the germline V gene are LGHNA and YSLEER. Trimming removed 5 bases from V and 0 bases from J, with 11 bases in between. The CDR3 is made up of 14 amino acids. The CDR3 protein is CASSIRDTSYEQYF. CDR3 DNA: TGCGCCAGCAGCATCCGGGACACCTCCTACGAGCAGTACTTC.

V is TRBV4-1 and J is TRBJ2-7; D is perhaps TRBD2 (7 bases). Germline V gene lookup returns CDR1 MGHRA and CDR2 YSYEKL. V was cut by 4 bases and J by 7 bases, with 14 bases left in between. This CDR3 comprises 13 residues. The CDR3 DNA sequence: TGCGCCAGCAGCCTGAGGGGGGGTACGGAGCAGTACTTC. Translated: CASSLRGGTEQYF.

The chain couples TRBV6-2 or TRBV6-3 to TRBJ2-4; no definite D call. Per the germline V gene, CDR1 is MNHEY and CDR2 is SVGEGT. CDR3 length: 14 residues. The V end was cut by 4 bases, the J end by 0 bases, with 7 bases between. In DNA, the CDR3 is TGTGCCAGCAGTTCTACGGTAGCCAAAAACATTCAGTACTTC. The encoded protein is CASSSTVAKNIQYF.

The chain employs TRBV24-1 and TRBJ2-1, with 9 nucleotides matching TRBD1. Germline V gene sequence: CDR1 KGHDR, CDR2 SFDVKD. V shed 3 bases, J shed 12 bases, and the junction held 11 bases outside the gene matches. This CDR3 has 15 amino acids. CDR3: CATSDTGQGRIGQFF. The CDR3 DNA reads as TGTGCCACCAGTGATACAGGACAGGGGAGGATAGGGCAGTTCTTC.

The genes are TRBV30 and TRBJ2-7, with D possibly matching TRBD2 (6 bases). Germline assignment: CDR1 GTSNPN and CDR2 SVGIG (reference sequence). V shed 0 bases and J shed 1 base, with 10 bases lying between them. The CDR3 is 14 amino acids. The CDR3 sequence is CAWSVPGESYEQYF. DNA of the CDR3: TGTGCCTGGAGTGTCCCGGGGGAGTCCTACGAGCAGTACTTC.